The 16 T cell receptor beta chains below all came from one sample that was sequenced in a study of blood T cell repertoires in COVID-19. The assay was immunoSEQ multiplex PCR, and TCRdb's table has in-frame clones only and misses some. This sample has about 170,000 clones, with about 80% found just once. The specimen was peripheral blood. Every receptor here comes from a woman of 80 years or more with acute or convalescent COVID-19.

The table lists this clone with a few counts. CDR3 in amino acids: CASSFGLEGNEQFF. CDR3 DNA: TGCGCCAGCAGCTTCGGACTAGAGGGCAATGAGCAGTTCTTC. This chain connects TRBV5-1 to TRBJ2-1; 7 bases are shared with TRBD2. Germline loops: CDR1 SGHRS, CDR2 YFSETQ. The CDR3 is 14 amino acids. The trim removed 2 bases at V and 6 bases at J, leaving 5 bases unmatched.

The CDR3 loop is CASSLPATGVGELFF. CDR3 sequence (DNA): TGTGCCAGCAGCTTGCCTGCGACCGGGGTCGGGGAGCTGTTTTTT. The rearrangement uses TRBV5-4 and TRBJ2-2, with D possibly matching TRBD2 (5 bases). Trimming shortened V by 1 base and J by 7 bases, and 14 bases separated the two germline ends. There are 15 residues in the CDR3. The germline CDR1 and CDR2 sequences are SGHNT and YYREEE (reference sequence).

On this clone: Its ends do not fully match the called genes, so a read error is possible. The rearrangement uses TRBV6-2 or TRBV6-3 and TRBJ1-5; 8 nucleotides line up with TRBD1. Per the germline V gene, CDR1 is MNHEY and CDR2 is SVGEGT. This CDR3 is 15 amino acids long. CDR3 sequence: CASSYSGQGKQPQHF. For the CDR3, the DNA is TGTGCCAGCAGTTACTCTGGACAGGGCAAGCAGCCCCAGCATTTT.

Concerning this clone itself: The junction does not match germline at one end; this may be a read error. The chain combines TRBV29-1 with TRBJ1-6; D unclear. The CDR3 consists of 12 residues. Per germline, CDR1 SQVTM and CDR2 ANQGSEA. This CDR3 is CSVKEPSSPLHF. DNA of the CDR3: TGCAGCGTTAAAGAGCCTAGCTCACCCCTCCACTTT.

The J gene is TRBJ2-5, the V gene TRBV7-2; 10 bases map to TRBD2. The CDR3 runs 16 residues. Germline V gene sequence: CDR1 SGHTA, CDR2 FQGNSA. J was trimmed by 2 bases and V by 0 bases; bases with no gene match: 3. In DNA, the CDR3 is TGTGCCAGCAGCTTAGCCTTTAGCGGGGGGCAAGAGACCCAGTACTTC. Translation: CASSLAFSGGQETQYF.

The rearrangement joins TRBV28 to TRBJ2-1, with 9 bases aligning to TRBD1. The CDR3 sequence is 15 residues long. Per germline, CDR1 MDHEN and CDR2 SYDVKM. V dropped 11 bases and J dropped 5; count of bases not matched to a gene: 13. DNA for the CDR3: TGTGCCTCAATAACCCGGGACAGGGAGGACAATGAGCAGTTCTTC. It translates to CASITRDREDNEQFF.

J is TRBJ1-2 and V is TRBV6-5; D is possibly TRBD1 (5 bases). The CDR3 sequence is 13 residues long. Trimming took 6 bases from V and 7 from J, leaving 15 bases between them. Germline CDR1 MNHEY, CDR2 SVGAGI. CDR3: CASRQTEAGGYTF. The CDR3 DNA reads TGTGCCAGCAGGCAGACAGAAGCGGGTGGCTACACCTTC.

The chain is built from TRBV6-5 and TRBJ1-1, with D unresolved. Germline V gives CDR1 MNHEY, CDR2 SVGAGI. CDR3 length: 13 amino acids. Trimming pared 3 bases from V and 1 base from J, leaving 6 bases between. CDR3 coding DNA: TGTGCCAGCAGTTATACAGAGAACACTGAAGCTTTCTTT. Its protein product is CASSYTENTEAFF.

This clone occurred once. The rearrangement links TRBV7-2 to TRBJ2-3; 10 bases are a match to TRBD2. CDR3 length equals 15 residues. After removal of 2 bases from V and 5 bases from J, the junction contained 4 bases not matched to a gene. Germline values: CDR1 SGHTA, CDR2 FQGNSA. As DNA, the CDR3 is TGTGCCAGCAGCTTAAGCGGGGGGGCGATAGATACGCAGTATTTT. This sequence encodes CASSLSGGAIDTQYF. Full variable domain (remainder filled in from reference TRBV7-2 and TRBJ2-3): GAGVSQSPSNKVTEKGKDVELRCDPISGHTALYWYRQSLGQGLEFLIYFQGNSAPDKSGLPSDRFSAERTGGSVSTLTIQRTQQEDSAVYLCASSLSGGAIDTQYFGPGTRLTVL.

The rearrangement uses TRBV19 and TRBJ1-1, with D unresolved. The germline V gene has CDR1 LNHDA and CDR2 SQIVND (reference sequence). With 3 bases removed from V and 4 bases from J, the gap between germline ends came to 18 bases. This CDR3 region has 16 residues. The CDR3 DNA sequence: TGTGCCAGTAGTATGGGCGGAGGGAACGTTGGCACTGAAGCTTTCTTT. As protein: CASSMGGGNVGTEAFF.

This clone was detected once. The rearrangement joins TRBV5-1 to TRBJ2-1; a weak D match, TRBD2 (6 bases). The V end lost 4 bases, the J end lost 2 bases, and 13 bases lay between the germline ends. From germline, CDR1 is SGHRS and CDR2 YFSETQ. CDR3 length: 15 residues. CDR3 in DNA: TGCGCCAGCAGCCCCACGGGACTGACCTACAATGAGCAGTTCTTC. Its protein product is CASSPTGLTYNEQFF.

This rearrangement joins TRBV19 to TRBJ2-2, with 9 bases aligning to TRBD1. The CDR3 contains 14 residues. Germline-derived CDR1 and CDR2 are LNHDA and SQIVND (reference sequence). The V segment lost 5 bases and the J segment 6 bases; nucleotides outside the gene matches: 4. CDR3: CASSSGTGSGELFF. The CDR3 DNA is TGTGCCAGTAGTTCCGGGACAGGGTCCGGGGAGCTGTTTTTT. The whole variable domain, remainder taken from reference TRBV19 and TRBJ2-2, is DGGITQSPKYLFRKEGQNVTLSCEQNLNHDAMYWYRQDPGQGLRLIYYSQIVNDFQKGDIAEGYSVSREKKESFPLTVTSAQKNPTAFYLCASSSGTGSGELFFGEGSRLTVL.

This chain links TRBV7-2 with TRBJ2-7; 7 positions match TRBD2. The CDR3 runs 13 residues. With 1 base clipped from V and 7 bases from J, the junction kept 4 bases outside the gene matches. Germline V CDR1 and CDR2: SGHTA, FQGNSA. CDR3 nucleotide sequence: TGTGCCAGCAGCTTAGGGACTAGACAGGAGCAGTACTTC. Translation gives CASSLGTRQEQYF.

The genes are TRBV7-9 and TRBJ2-2; tentative D call: TRBD2 (5 bases). Germline V gene lookup returns CDR1 SEHNR and CDR2 FQNEAQ (reference sequence). The CDR3 sequence is 13 residues long. V gave up 9 bases and J gave up 3 bases, with 11 bases separating them. The chain's CDR3 is CARRARDTGELFF. The CDR3, as DNA: TGTGCCAGGAGGGCCCGGGACACCGGGGAGCTGTTTTTT. The variable domain in full, completed from reference TRBV7-9 and TRBJ2-2, reads DTGVSQNPRHKITKRGQNVTFRCDPISEHNRLYWYRQTLGQGPEFLTYFQNEAQLEKSRLLSDRFSAERPKGSFSTLEIQRTEQGDSAMYLCARRARDTGELFFGEGSRLTVL.

The chain couples TRBV19 to TRBJ2-1; D is possibly TRBD2 (5 bases). The CDR3 is 15 residues long. Trimming stripped 6 bases from V and 5 bases from J, with 17 bases between. The V gene's germline CDR1 is LNHDA and CDR2 SQIVND (reference sequence). The CDR3 sequence is CASSLTGGRNNEQFF. The CDR3 bases are TGTGCCAGTAGCCTCACTGGCGGGCGTAACAATGAGCAGTTCTTC.

The chain uses TRBV12-3 or TRBV12-4 and TRBJ1-1; D gene ambiguous. V shed 3 bases and J shed 5 bases, with 10 bases lying between them. This CDR3 comprises 13 residues. The CDR3 DNA reads as TGTGCCAGCAGTTTTGCAGAAAAAACTGAAGCTTTCTTT. Encoded protein: CASSFAEKTEAFF.